A single sample is the source of the 28 T cell receptor beta chains below, sequenced in a study of cytotoxic CD8 clonotypes in ibrutinib-treated CLL. Clones were sequenced by immunoSEQ multiplex PCR, and TCRdb holds only the in-frame ones, with some missing. The sample gives over 140,000 clones, around 81% of which show up once; roughly 7.6% is in the top ten. Specimen: PBMCs, collected after 36 months of ibrutinib treatment. The receptor source for this set is a human donor with chronic lymphocytic leukemia.

V is TRBV19 and J is TRBJ1-5, with 11 bases fitting TRBD1. The V and J ends lost 4 bases and 7 bases, in that order; junction bases with no gene match: 12. The CDR3 runs to 17 residues. The germline CDR1 and CDR2 sequences are LNHDA and SQIVND (reference sequence). The CDR3 is CASSTEDRGRFSQPQHF. The DNA for the CDR3 is TGTGCCAGTAGTACAGAGGACAGGGGGCGCTTCTCCCAGCCCCAGCATTTT.

This chain uses TRBV30 with TRBJ2-1; D unresolved. This CDR3 has 9 amino acids. Germline CDR1 and CDR2: GTSNPN and SVGIG (reference sequence). With 5 bases removed from V and 7 bases from J, the gap between germline ends came to 3 bases. The CDR3 is CAWGNEQFF. The CDR3 nucleotides read TGTGCCTGGGGGAATGAGCAGTTCTTC.

This clone was observed a handful of times. This CDR3 reads CASSTYNEQFF. CDR3 sequence (DNA): TGCGCCAGCAGCACCTACAATGAGCAGTTCTTC. The chain joins TRBV4-1 to TRBJ2-1; no clear D. Trimming pared 5 bases from V and 2 bases from J, leaving 1 base between. The length of the CDR3 is 11 residues. Germline assignment: CDR1 MGHRA and CDR2 YSYEKL.

This clone has only one observation. V and J are TRBV11-2 and TRBJ2-3; D may be TRBD1 or TRBD2 (6 bases each). The CDR3 consists of 16 residues. Germline CDR1 SGHAT, CDR2 FQNNGV. Trimming cost V 3 bases and J 3 bases, with 16 bases left between them. The CDR3 region is CASSFYGGGRTDTQYF. For the CDR3, the DNA is TGTGCCAGCAGCTTCTACGGAGGGGGGAGGACAGATACGCAGTATTTT.

V and J are TRBV5-4 and TRBJ1-4; D not resolved. Per the germline V gene, CDR1 is SGHNT and CDR2 is YYREEE (reference sequence). The CDR3 covers 15 residues. Trimming stripped 0 bases from V and 0 bases from J, with 6 bases between. The CDR3: CASSLEGPTNEKLFF. The CDR3 DNA sequence: TGTGCCAGCAGCTTGGAAGGGCCAACTAATGAAAAACTGTTTTTT.

This chain joins TRBV28 and TRBJ1-6; D remains ambiguous. The germline CDR1 and CDR2 sequences are MDHEN and SYDVKM. CDR3 length: 14 residues. Trimming removed 6 bases at V and 4 bases at J, with 10 bases between. CDR3 region: CASRPGIYNSPLHF. The CDR3 DNA follows: TGTGCCAGCAGGCCCGGGATTTATAATTCACCCCTCCACTTT. The entire variable domain, with the rest obtained from reference TRBV28 and TRBJ1-6, is as follows: DVKVTQSSRYLVKRTGEKVFLECVQDMDHENMFWYRQDPGLGLRLIYFSYDVKMKEKGDIPEGYSVSREKKERFSLILESASTNQTSMYLCASRPGIYNSPLHFGNGTRLTVT.

DNA for the CDR3: TGCAGCGTTGGGAGTGATGGGGGTAACTATGGCTACACCTTC. Amino acid sequence: CSVGSDGGNYGYTF. The chain combines TRBV29-1 with TRBJ1-2; TRBD1 might be the D (5 bases). The CDR3 length is 14 residues. Germline values: CDR1 SQVTM, CDR2 ANQGSEA. V was shortened by 4 bases and J by 1 base, with 13 bases between the two germline ends.

The V gene is TRBV19, the J gene TRBJ1-1; weak D call: TRBD1 (5 bases). The CDR3 has 16 residues. The V end lost 2 bases, the J end lost 1 base, and 14 bases lay between the germline ends. Germline V gene data show CDR1 as LNHDA and CDR2 as SQIVND (reference sequence). The CDR3 loop is CASSIFGGRGNTEAFF. CDR3 bases: TGTGCCAGTAGTATATTTGGGGGAAGGGGGAACACTGAAGCTTTCTTT.

CDR3 residues: CASSSDRGYEQYF. In DNA, the CDR3 is TGTGCCAGCAGTTCGGACAGGGGTTACGAGCAGTACTTC. V is TRBV6-6 and J is TRBJ2-7, with 9 bases matching TRBD1. CDR1 is MNHNY, CDR2 SVGAGI, per germline (reference sequence). With 4 bases clipped from V and 4 bases from J, the junction kept 2 bases outside the gene matches. The CDR3 length is 13 residues.

The chain couples TRBV7-8 to TRBJ1-2, with 9 nucleotides matching TRBD1. In germline, CDR1 is SGHVS, CDR2 FQNEAQ. The trim removed 4 bases at V and 1 base at J, leaving 13 bases unmatched. The CDR3 loop spans 18 amino acids. The CDR3 region is CASSSYRPRDRVNYGYTF. The CDR3 nucleotides read TGTGCCAGCAGCTCGTACCGCCCCCGGGACAGGGTTAACTATGGCTACACCTTC. Full variable domain (missing parts from reference TRBV7-8 and TRBJ1-2): GAGVSQSPRYKVAKRGQDVALRCDPISGHVSLFWYQQALGQGPEFLTYFQNEAQLDKSGLPSDRFFAERPEGSVSTLKIQRTQQEDSAVYLCASSSYRPRDRVNYGYTFGSGTRLTVV.

The rearrangement joins TRBV9 to TRBJ2-7; D perhaps matches TRBD1 (7 bases). CDR3 length: 16 residues. V was shortened by 4 bases and J by 0 bases, with 17 bases between the two germline ends. Per the germline V gene, CDR1 is SGDLS and CDR2 is YYNGEE. The CDR3 sequence: CASSKSTGRGSYEQYF. DNA for the CDR3: TGTGCCAGCAGCAAATCGACAGGGCGGGGCTCCTACGAGCAGTACTTC.

This clone showed up just once. The chain uses TRBV5-1 and TRBJ1-4, with D possibly TRBD1 on 5 matching bases. Trimming cost V 3 bases and J 5 bases, with 14 bases left between them. This CDR3 is built from 15 residues. Germline CDR1 and CDR2: SGHRS and YFSETQ. DNA of the CDR3: TGCGCCAGCAGCTGGGGCAGAGGGATAAATGAAAAACTGTTTTTT. This translates into CASSWGRGINEKLFF.

The rearrangement joins TRBV2 to TRBJ1-4; D not resolved. V dropped 3 bases and J dropped 0 bases, with 8 bases sitting between them. In germline, CDR1 is SNHLY, CDR2 FYNNEI. The CDR3 is made up of 15 amino acids. For the CDR3, the DNA is TGTGCCAGCAGTGATATGTTTACAACTAATGAAAAACTGTTTTTT. Its translation: CASSDMFTTNEKLFF.

The chain has TRBV5-4 and TRBJ2-2, with TRBD2 matching 8 bases. J gave up 1 base and V 7 bases, and 12 bases lay outside the gene matches. From germline, CDR1 is SGHNT and CDR2 YYREEE (reference sequence). CDR3 length: 17 residues. CDR3 in amino acids: CASSLAAGGVNTGELFF. Here the CDR3 DNA reads TGTGCCAGCTCCCTGGCGGCGGGGGGCGTGAACACCGGGGAGCTGTTTTTT.

The chain joins TRBV5-1 to TRBJ2-7; D is undetermined. This CDR3 has 14 residues. The V end lost 0 bases, the J end lost 0 bases, and 7 bases lay between the germline ends. The germline V gene has CDR1 SGHRS and CDR2 YFSETQ. CDR3 sequence (DNA): TGCGCCAGCAGCTTGGATGTGGACTCCTACGAGCAGTACTTC. As protein: CASSLDVDSYEQYF.

This chain connects TRBV28 to TRBJ2-7; no firm D call. Germline V gene data show CDR1 as MDHEN and CDR2 as SYDVKM. The CDR3 runs to 13 residues. Trimming left V 8 bases short and J 0 bases short, with 11 bases between. The CDR3: CASSTQSSYEQYF. The CDR3 coding sequence is TGTGCCAGCTCCACTCAGAGCTCCTACGAGCAGTACTTC.

A few counts support this clone. V is TRBV10-2 and J is TRBJ1-2, with D tentatively TRBD1 (5 bases). The CDR3 is 13 residues long. Trimming took off 5 bases at V and 4 bases at J, with 11 bases between the two ends. Looked up from germline, CDR1 is WSHSY and CDR2 is SAAADI. The CDR3 sequence is CASSPQGAYGYTF. The CDR3 nucleotides are TGCGCCAGCAGTCCGCAGGGCGCCTATGGCTACACCTTC.

The V call is TRBV7-9, the J call TRBJ1-6; D call uncertain. The germline V gene has CDR1 SEHNR and CDR2 FQNEAQ (reference sequence). This CDR3 is built from 16 residues. Trimming removed 5 bases from V and 0 bases from J, with 11 bases in between. CDR3 coding DNA: TGTGCCAGCAGCCCCCTGGGAAGCTCCTATAATTCACCCCTCCACTTT. As protein: CASSPLGSSYNSPLHF.

The chain links TRBV5-6 to TRBJ2-1; the D gene is possibly TRBD2 (6 bases). The CDR3 consists of 15 residues. With 2 bases removed from V and 7 bases from J, the gap between germline ends came to 16 bases. Germline assignment: CDR1 SGHDT and CDR2 YYEEEE. The CDR3 region is CASSFGRGLINEQFF. CDR3 nucleotide sequence: TGTGCCAGCAGCTTCGGGCGGGGTCTTATTAATGAGCAGTTCTTC. Full variable domain (rest looked up from reference TRBV5-6 and TRBJ2-1): DAGVTQSPTHLIKTRGQQVTLRCSPKSGHDTVSWYQQALGQGPQFIFQYYEEEERQRGNFPDRFSGHQFPNYSSELNVNALLLGDSALYLCASSFGRGLINEQFFGPGTRLTVL.

This clone was seen just once. This chain joins TRBV18 and TRBJ2-4; 7 positions match TRBD1. The CDR3 has 20 amino acids. Germline loops: CDR1 KGHSH, CDR2 LQKENI. V lost 5 bases to trimming and J lost 0 bases; unmatched junction nucleotides: 19. CDR3 residues: CASSSSGTAFLGLAKNIQYF. Written as DNA, the CDR3 is TGTGCCAGCTCATCCTCCGGGACAGCATTTTTAGGCCTAGCCAAAAACATTCAGTACTTC. Drawing the rest from reference TRBV18 and TRBJ2-4, the complete variable domain is NAGVMQNPRHLVRRRGQEARLRCSPMKGHSHVYWYRQLPEEGLKFMVYLQKENIIDESGMPKERFSAEFPKEGPSILRIQQVVRGDSAAYFCASSSSGTAFLGLAKNIQYFGAGTRLSVL.

This chain joins TRBV5-1 and TRBJ1-5; no clear D. CDR3 size: 14 residues. V lost 2 bases to trimming and J lost 3 bases, with 9 bases between them. Germline V lookup: CDR1 SGHRS, CDR2 YFSETQ. The CDR3 reads CASSFGGNNQPQHF. The DNA of the CDR3 is TGCGCCAGCAGCTTTGGAGGGAACAATCAGCCCCAGCATTTT.

This chain uses TRBV25-1 with TRBJ2-7; 7 nucleotides agree with TRBD1. V was clipped by 1 base and J by 2 bases; unmatched bases: 8. Germline V CDR1 and CDR2: MGHDK, SYGVNS. This CDR3 has 16 residues. The CDR3 region is CASSEFTGTETYEQYF. CDR3 DNA: TGTGCCAGCAGTGAATTCACTGGGACAGAAACCTACGAGCAGTACTTC.

V usage is TRBV25-1 and J usage is TRBJ2-5, with TRBD1 matching 8 bases. V lost 7 bases to trimming and J lost 2 bases; unmatched junction nucleotides: 6. Germline-derived CDR1 and CDR2 are MGHDK and SYGVNS. The CDR3 is 14 residues long. This CDR3 is CASKDRVVQETQYF. In DNA, the CDR3 is TGTGCCAGCAAGGACAGGGTAGTGCAAGAGACCCAGTACTTC.

The gene calls are TRBV5-6 and TRBJ2-4; D uncertain. Germline V lookup: CDR1 SGHDT, CDR2 YYEEEE. There are 14 residues in the CDR3. V was shortened by 1 base and J by 6 bases, with 11 bases between the two germline ends. In DNA, the CDR3 is TGTGCCAGCAGCTTGTTTATAGAAGGAAACATTCAGTACTTC. This gives the protein CASSLFIEGNIQYF. The full variable domain, rest sourced from reference TRBV5-6 and TRBJ2-4, is DAGVTQSPTHLIKTRGQQVTLRCSPKSGHDTVSWYQQALGQGPQFIFQYYEEEERQRGNFPDRFSGHQFPNYSSELNVNALLLGDSALYLCASSLFIEGNIQYFGAGTRLSVL.

The chain carries TRBV19 and TRBJ1-1, with a tentative D call TRBD1 (5 bases). Germline V gives CDR1 LNHDA, CDR2 SQIVND (reference sequence). V was cut by 6 bases and J by 2 bases, with 16 bases left in between. This CDR3 is built from 15 residues. CDR3 DNA sequence: TGTGCCAGTAGAAACCGGGACTCCCCTAACACTGAAGCTTTCTTT. Translated: CASRNRDSPNTEAFF.

The V gene is TRBV19, the J gene TRBJ2-1, with D perhaps TRBD1 (7 bases). Germline values: CDR1 LNHDA, CDR2 SQIVND (reference sequence). The germline V and J ends were trimmed by 6 bases and 10 bases, with 19 bases remaining between them. The CDR3 has 14 residues. In DNA form, the CDR3 reads TGTGCCAGTAGCCCGACAGGGCCCGGGGGAGAGCAGTTCTTC. This translates into CASSPTGPGGEQFF.

Here the CDR3 DNA reads TGTGCCAGCAGTCCGACGGACCGTTATGGCTACACCTTC. This translates into CASSPTDRYGYTF. The chain employs TRBV27 and TRBJ1-2; D unclear. The germline V gene encodes CDR1 MNHEY and CDR2 SMNVEV (reference sequence). CDR3 length equals 13 residues. V dropped 5 bases and J dropped 5 bases, with 12 bases sitting between them.

V usage is TRBV7-9 and J usage is TRBJ2-7, with a possible D match to TRBD2 (5 bases). The CDR3 covers 15 residues. The germline V gene has CDR1 SEHNR and CDR2 FQNEAQ (reference sequence). V lost 5 bases and J 3 bases, leaving 17 bases between the germline ends. For the CDR3, the DNA is TGTGCCAGCAGCCCCCGGACGGGGATCGGCTACGAGCAGTACTTC. It yields the protein CASSPRTGIGYEQYF.